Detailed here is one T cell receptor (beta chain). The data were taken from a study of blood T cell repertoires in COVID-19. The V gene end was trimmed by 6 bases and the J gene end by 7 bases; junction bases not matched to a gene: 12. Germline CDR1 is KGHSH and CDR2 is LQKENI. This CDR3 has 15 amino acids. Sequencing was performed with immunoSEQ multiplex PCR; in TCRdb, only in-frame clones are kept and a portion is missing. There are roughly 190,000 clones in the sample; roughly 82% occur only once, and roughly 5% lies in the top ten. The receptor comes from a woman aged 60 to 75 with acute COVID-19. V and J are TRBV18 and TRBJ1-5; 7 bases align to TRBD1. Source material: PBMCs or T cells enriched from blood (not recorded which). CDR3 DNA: TGTGCCAGCTCTCTTGGACAGGTTGAGGGACAGCCCCAGCATTTT. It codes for CASSLGQVEGQPQHF.